This paragraph reports one T cell receptor beta chain. The data were taken from a study of control samples from healthy donors and cancer patients. Repertoires were generated with immunoSEQ multiplex PCR, while TCRdb's copy carries only in-frame clones and drops some. Of 60,000 or so clones listed, roughly 87% are singletons. Trimming removed 2 bases at V and 4 bases at J, with 15 bases between. The germline CDR1 and CDR2 sequences are ENHRY and SYGVKD. CDR3 length: 16 residues. Input material: blood. This clonotype was obtained from a man aged 50-59 years in good health. V gene TRBV10-3 combines with J gene TRBJ2-1; D may be TRBD1 or TRBD2 (6 bases each). The CDR3 region is CAISERTAGPYNEQFF. The DNA for the CDR3 is TGTGCCATCAGTGAGAGGACAGCGGGTCCTTACAATGAGCAGTTCTTC.